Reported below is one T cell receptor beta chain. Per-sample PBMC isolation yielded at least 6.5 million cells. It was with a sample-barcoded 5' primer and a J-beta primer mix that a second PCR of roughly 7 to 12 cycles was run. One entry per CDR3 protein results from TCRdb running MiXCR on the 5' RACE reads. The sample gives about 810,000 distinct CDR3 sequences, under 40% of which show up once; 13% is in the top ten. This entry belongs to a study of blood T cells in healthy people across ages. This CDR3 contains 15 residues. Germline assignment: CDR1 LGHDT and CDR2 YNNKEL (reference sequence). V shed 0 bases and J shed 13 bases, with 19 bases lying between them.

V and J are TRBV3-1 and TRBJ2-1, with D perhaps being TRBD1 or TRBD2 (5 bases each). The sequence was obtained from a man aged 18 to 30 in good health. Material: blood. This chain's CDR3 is CASSQDASWGCNQFF. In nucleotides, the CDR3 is TGTGCCAGCAGCCAAGATGCTTCGTGGGGGTGTAATCAGTTCTTC.